This TCR beta chain comes out of a study of patients and donors after allogeneic stem cell transplantation. TCRdb ran MiXCR on the RT-PCR reads and lists one entry per CDR3 protein. The table lists more than 150,000 distinct CDR3 sequences, 24% of them singletons. CDR3 length: 18 amino acids. The germline gives CDR1 SGHRS, CDR2 YFSETQ. Unmatched junction bases numbered 9, after V lost 0 bases and J lost 2 bases. The sequencing sample was made of blood, either unsorted or a sorted T cell fraction (not recorded which). The chain has TRBV5-1 and TRBJ2-1; 9 bases agree with TRBD2. This TCR came from a human donor who was either an allogeneic HSCT recipient or a stem cell or donor lymphocyte infusion donor (not recorded which). It is not recorded whose cells these are; they may come from a transplant donor. The CDR3 DNA follows: TGCGCCAGCAGCTTGGCCGCTAGCGGGAAGGGGCCCTACAATGAGCAGTTCTTC. Residues: CASSLAASGKGPYNEQFF.